The T cell receptor (beta chain) described here comes from a study of cytomegalovirus exposure and HLA in healthy donors. Study conclusions and caveats: Previously analyzed data showed that most TCR beta V segments were productive at a frequency of about 90% or about 30%.

Of note for this clone: What it binds is not known.

The study ran its PCR with 60 Vbeta and 13 Jbeta primers. The protocol was immunoSEQ multiplex PCR, while the TCRdb copy is restricted to in-frame clones and leaves out a portion. The sample has about 180,000 clones, approximately 80% seen once; the top ten hold 4% to 6%. CDR1 LNHDA and CDR2 SQIVND come from the germline V gene (reference sequence). Trimming removed 10 bases from V and 5 bases from J; junction bases left unmatched: 10. The length of the CDR3 is 16 residues. The receptor was isolated from a young man in good health and CMV-seronegative. Sequences were obtained from PBMCs. The chain carries TRBV19 and TRBJ2-2; TRBD2 matches at 13 bases. CDR3 sequence: CATTRLAGGGTGELFF. The CDR3 nucleotides read TGTGCCACTACACGACTAGCGGGAGGTGGGACCGGGGAGCTGTTTTTT.